This T cell receptor beta chain appears in the sequencing data of a study of vaccination and CD4 T cells after COVID-19. Study overall: Control cultures, each given a CEFX pool, an HIV-1 Nef pool, or no peptide, were included.

As regards this clonotype: The antigen is not known.

Treatment indicated: roughly nine-day PBMC culture with coronavirus spike peptide pools or control peptides (ViraFEST assay). During the years 2011-2018, before the COVID-19 pandemic, the unexposed donor's CD4+ T cells were collected. ViraFEST relied on peptide pools to expand antigen-specific T cells; the TCRs were sequenced afterward. Each well received about 2.1 million PBMCs, cultured with about 9.4 IU/ml IL-2 and 8 to 10 ug/ml peptide pools. The Oncomine TCR Beta short-read assay was applied to DNA of cultured CD4+ T cells. CD4+ T cells were cultured, and genomic DNA was extracted from them. TCRdb re-called the PCR reads with MiXCR, one entry per CDR3 protein. The sample yields some 9,700 distinct CDR3 sequences, just under 35% seen once. Germline V gene data show CDR1 as ENHRY and CDR2 as SYGVKD. The ends lost 2 bases at V and 1 base at J; junction bases unmatched: 8. The CDR3 contains 17 residues.

The source of this sequence is a human donor in good health. The material sequenced was CD4+ T cells from blood, cultured in vitro. The chain uses TRBV10-3 and TRBJ2-3; 8 bases align to TRBD2. The CDR3 spells CAISEIEREFRTDTQYF. For the CDR3, the DNA is TGTGCCATCAGTGAGATCGAGCGGGAGTTTCGCACAGATACGCAGTATTTT.